These 4 T cell receptor beta chains came from one sample sequenced in a study of blood T cell repertoires in COVID-19. TCRdb's table, derived via immunoSEQ multiplex PCR, lists solely in-frame clones and lacks some. This table has under 200,000 clones, about four fifths appearing once. Sequences were obtained from peripheral blood. These receptors came from a woman of 80 years or more with acute or convalescent COVID-19.

This clone was detected a few times. The V call is TRBV7-2, the J call TRBJ2-7; no clear D gene. Trimming pared 2 bases from V and 0 bases from J, leaving 8 bases between. Germline V gives CDR1 SGHTA, CDR2 FQGNSA. CDR3 length: 14 residues. The CDR3, as DNA: TGTGCCAGCAGCTTAACTGGCGGCTCCTACGAGCAGTACTTC. Translation: CASSLTGGSYEQYF.

The chain carries TRBV19 and TRBJ2-2; no clear D gene. This CDR3 region has 14 residues. Trimming left V 6 bases short and J 6 bases short, with 14 bases between. Germline V lookup: CDR1 LNHDA, CDR2 SQIVND (reference sequence). CDR3 sequence reads: CASSSSTTAGELFF. The CDR3, as DNA: TGTGCCAGTAGCTCTTCTACCACGGCCGGGGAGCTGTTTTTT.

The V and J genes are TRBV28 and TRBJ2-7; a weak D match, TRBD1 (6 bases). CDR3 length: 14 amino acids. V gave up 4 bases and J gave up 0 bases, with 10 bases separating them. Looked up from germline, CDR1 is MDHEN and CDR2 is SYDVKM. The CDR3 nucleotides are TGTGCCAGCAGTTCCTACAGGGTCTCCTACGAGCAGTACTTC. This codes for CASSSYRVSYEQYF.

The V and J genes are TRBV5-1 and TRBJ2-1, with 10 positions matching TRBD2. The germline V gene has CDR1 SGHRS and CDR2 YFSETQ. V shed 2 bases and J 9 bases; nucleotides not matched to a gene: 8. This CDR3 region has 15 residues. CDR3 DNA sequence: TGCGCCAGCAGCTTTTTACTAGCGGGGATGGGTGAGCAGTTCTTC. This translates into CASSFLLAGMGEQFF.